This T cell receptor beta chain is drawn from a study of blood T cell repertoires in COVID-19. Study background: PBMCs, B-cell-depleted T cells, or T cells were the source of the cDNA or gDNA that made up the material.

The assay was immunoSEQ multiplex PCR, and TCRdb's table has in-frame clones only and misses some. Of about 260,000 clones in the sample, approximately 91% were seen once. This CDR3 contains 11 residues. Germline V gene lookup returns CDR1 SQVTM and CDR2 ANQGSEA. Trimming stripped 5 bases from V and 2 bases from J, with 7 bases between. J is TRBJ2-7 and V is TRBV29-1; a weak D match, TRBD2 (5 bases). Sequencing was carried out using peripheral blood. This TCR derives from a human donor in a cohort sampled during active COVID-19. The DNA for the CDR3 is TGCAGCGTTACGGGGACCTACGAGCAGTACTTC. It is translated as CSVTGTYEQYF.